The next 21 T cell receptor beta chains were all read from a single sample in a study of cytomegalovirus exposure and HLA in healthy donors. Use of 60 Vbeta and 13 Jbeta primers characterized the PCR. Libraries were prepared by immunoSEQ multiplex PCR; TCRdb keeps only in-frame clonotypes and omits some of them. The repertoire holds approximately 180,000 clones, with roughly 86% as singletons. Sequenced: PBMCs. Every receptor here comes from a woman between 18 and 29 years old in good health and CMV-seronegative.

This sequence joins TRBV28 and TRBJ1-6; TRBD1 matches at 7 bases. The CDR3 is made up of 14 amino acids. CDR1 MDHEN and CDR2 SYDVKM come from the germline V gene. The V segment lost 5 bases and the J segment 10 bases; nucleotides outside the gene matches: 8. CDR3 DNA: TGTGCCAGCAGTCTGACAGGGTTCTACTCACCCCTCCACTTT. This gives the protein CASSLTGFYSPLHF.

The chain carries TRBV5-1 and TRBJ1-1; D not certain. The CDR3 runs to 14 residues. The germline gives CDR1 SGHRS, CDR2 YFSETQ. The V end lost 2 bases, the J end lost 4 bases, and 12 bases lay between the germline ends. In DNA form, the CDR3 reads TGCGCCAGCAGCTTCGTTGGAGGGAGCACTGAAGCTTTCTTT. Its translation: CASSFVGGSTEAFF.

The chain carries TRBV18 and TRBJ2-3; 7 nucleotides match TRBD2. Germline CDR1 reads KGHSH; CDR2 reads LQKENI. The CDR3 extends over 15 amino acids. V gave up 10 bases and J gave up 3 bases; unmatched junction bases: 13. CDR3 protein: CATAGQSGRTDTQYF. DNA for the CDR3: TGTGCCACCGCTGGGCAGTCCGGGAGGACAGATACGCAGTATTTT.

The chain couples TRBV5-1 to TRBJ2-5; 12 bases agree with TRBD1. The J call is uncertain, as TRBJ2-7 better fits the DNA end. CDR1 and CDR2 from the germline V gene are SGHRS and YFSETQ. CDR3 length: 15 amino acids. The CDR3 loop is CASSLEGQGAYEQYF. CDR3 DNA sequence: TGCGCCAGCAGCTTGGAGGGACAGGGGGCGTACGAGCAGTACTTC.

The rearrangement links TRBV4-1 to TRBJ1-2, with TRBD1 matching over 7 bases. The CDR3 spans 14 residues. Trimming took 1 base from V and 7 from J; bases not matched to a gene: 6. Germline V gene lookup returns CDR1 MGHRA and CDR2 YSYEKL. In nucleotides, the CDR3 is TGCGCCAGCAGCCAAGCGAGGGGGCAGGTTGGCTACACCTTC. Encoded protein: CASSQARGQVGYTF.

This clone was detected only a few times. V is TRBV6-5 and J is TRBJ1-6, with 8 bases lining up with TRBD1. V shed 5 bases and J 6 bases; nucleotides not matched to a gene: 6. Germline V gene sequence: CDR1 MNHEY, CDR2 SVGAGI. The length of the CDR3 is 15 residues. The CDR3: CASSLQGAGNSPLHF. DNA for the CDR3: TGTGCCAGCAGTCTTCAGGGGGCGGGTAATTCACCCCTCCACTTT.

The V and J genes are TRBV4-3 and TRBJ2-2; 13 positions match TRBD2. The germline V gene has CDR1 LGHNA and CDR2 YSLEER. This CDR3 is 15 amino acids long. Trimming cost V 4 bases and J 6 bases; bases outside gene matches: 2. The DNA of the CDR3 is TGCGCCAGCAGCCGGACTAGCGGGAGTGCCGGGGAGCTGTTTTTT. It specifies CASSRTSGSAGELFF.

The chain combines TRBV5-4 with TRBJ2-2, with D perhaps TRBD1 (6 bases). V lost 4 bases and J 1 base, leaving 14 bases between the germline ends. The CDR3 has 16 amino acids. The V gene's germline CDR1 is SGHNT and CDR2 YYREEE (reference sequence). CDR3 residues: CASSGGGHLNTGELFF. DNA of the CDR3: TGTGCCAGCAGCGGGGGCGGACACTTGAACACCGGGGAGCTGTTTTTT. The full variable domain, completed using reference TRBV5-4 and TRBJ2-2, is ETGVTQSPTHLIKTRGQQVTLRCSSQSGHNTVSWYQQALGQGPQFIFQYYREEENGRGNFPPRFSGLQFPNYSSELNVNALELDDSALYLCASSGGGHLNTGELFFGEGSRLTVL.

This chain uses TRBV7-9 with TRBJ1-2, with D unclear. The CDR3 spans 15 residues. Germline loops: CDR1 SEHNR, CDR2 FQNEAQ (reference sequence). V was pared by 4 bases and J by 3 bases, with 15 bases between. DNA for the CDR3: TGTGCCAGCAGCTCCTGGAAGAGGGAAGACTATGGCTACACCTTC. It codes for CASSSWKREDYGYTF.

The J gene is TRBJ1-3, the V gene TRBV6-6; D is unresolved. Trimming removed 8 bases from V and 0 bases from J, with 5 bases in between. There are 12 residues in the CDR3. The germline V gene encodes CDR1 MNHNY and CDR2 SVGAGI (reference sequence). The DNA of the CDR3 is TGTGCCAGCCGGGGCTCTGGAAACACCATATATTTT. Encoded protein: CASRGSGNTIYF.

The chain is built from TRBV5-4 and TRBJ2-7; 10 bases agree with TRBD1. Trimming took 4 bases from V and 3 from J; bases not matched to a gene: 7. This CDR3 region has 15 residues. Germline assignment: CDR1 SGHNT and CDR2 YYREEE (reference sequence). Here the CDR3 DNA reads TGTGCCAGCAGCCAAGGTGGGACAGGGGACTACGAGCAGTACTTC. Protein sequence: CASSQGGTGDYEQYF.

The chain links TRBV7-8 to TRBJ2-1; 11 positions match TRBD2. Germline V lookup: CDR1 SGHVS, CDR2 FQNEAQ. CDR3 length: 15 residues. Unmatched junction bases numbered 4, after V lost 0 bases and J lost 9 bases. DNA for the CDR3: TGTGCCAGCAGCTTAGCTAGCGGGGGGGCCTTTGAGCAGTTCTTC. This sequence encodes CASSLASGGAFEQFF.

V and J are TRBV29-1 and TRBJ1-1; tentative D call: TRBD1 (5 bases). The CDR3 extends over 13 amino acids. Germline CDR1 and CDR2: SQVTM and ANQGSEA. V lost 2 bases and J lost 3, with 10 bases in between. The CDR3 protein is CSVERWGDTEAFF. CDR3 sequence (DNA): TGCAGCGTTGAAAGGTGGGGGGACACTGAAGCTTTCTTT.

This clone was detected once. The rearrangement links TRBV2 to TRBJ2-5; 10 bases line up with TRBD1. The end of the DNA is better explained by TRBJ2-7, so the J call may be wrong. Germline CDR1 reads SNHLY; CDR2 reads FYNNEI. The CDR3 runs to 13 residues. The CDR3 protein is CASGDRGPYEQYF. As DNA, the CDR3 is TGTGCCAGCGGAGACAGGGGGCCGTACGAGCAGTACTTC.

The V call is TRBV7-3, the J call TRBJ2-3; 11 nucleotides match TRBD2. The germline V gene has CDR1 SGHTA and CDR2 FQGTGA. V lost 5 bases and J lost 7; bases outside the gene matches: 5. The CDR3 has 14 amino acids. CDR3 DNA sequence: TGTGCCAGCAGCATTAGCGGGAGGGCCAATACGCAGTATTTT. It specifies CASSISGRANTQYF.

CDR3 sequence (DNA): TGTGCCAGCAGTTCCTACGGGGGACAGGGCACAGATACGCAGTATTTT. This sequence encodes CASSSYGGQGTDTQYF. The chain links TRBV6-5 to TRBJ2-3, with 8 nucleotides matching TRBD1. Germline trimming cut 4 bases from V and 1 base from J; bases unmatched to any gene: 7. The CDR3 covers 16 residues. CDR1 MNHEY and CDR2 SVGAGI come from the germline V gene.

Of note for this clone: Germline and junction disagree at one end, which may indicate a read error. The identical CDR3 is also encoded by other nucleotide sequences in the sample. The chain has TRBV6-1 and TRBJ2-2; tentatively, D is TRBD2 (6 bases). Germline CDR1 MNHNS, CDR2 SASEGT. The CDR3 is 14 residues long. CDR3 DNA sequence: TGCGCCAGCAGCACTAGCATGAACACCGGGGAGCTGTTTTTT. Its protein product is CASSTSMNTGELFF.

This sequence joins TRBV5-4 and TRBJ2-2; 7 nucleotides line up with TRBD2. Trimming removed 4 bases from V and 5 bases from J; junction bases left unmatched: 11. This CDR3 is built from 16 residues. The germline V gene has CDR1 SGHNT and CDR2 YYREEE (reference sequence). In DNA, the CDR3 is TGTGCCAGCAGCCCCTGGCGGGGGATAGGGACCGGGGAGCTGTTTTTT. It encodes CASSPWRGIGTGELFF.

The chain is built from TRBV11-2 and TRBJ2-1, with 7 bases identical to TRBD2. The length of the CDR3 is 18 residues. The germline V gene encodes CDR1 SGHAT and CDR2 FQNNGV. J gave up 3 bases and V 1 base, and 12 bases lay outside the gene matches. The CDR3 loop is CASSLGREERDNYNEQFF. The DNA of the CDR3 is TGTGCCAGCAGCTTAGGCAGGGAGGAGCGGGATAACTACAATGAGCAGTTCTTC. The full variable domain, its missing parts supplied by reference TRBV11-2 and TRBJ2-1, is EAGVAQSPRYKIIEKRQSVAFWCNPISGHATLYWYQQILGQGPKLLIQFQNNGVVDDSQLPKDRFSAERLKGVDSTLKIQPAKLEDSAVYLCASSLGREERDNYNEQFFGPGTRLTVL.

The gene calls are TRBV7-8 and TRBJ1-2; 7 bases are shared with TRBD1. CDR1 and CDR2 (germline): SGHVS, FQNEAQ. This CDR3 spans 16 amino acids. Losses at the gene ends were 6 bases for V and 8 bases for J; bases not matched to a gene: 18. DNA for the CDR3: TGTGCCAGCAGTCTCACCTCAGGGGGGTTTCTAGGCGGCTACACCTTC. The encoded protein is CASSLTSGGFLGGYTF.

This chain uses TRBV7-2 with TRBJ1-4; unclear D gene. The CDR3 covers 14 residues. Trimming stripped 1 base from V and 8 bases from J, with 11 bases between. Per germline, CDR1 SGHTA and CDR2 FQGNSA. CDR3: CASSLGAYTEKLFF. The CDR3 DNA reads TGTGCCAGCAGCTTAGGGGCGTACACGGAAAAACTGTTTTTT.